This TCR beta chain was recorded in a study of spatial heterogeneity in lung cancer. Overall study: After resection, follow-up PBMC samples were sequenced when available, at a median of approximately 26 months later. Raw sequencing reads included, on average, more than eight appearances of each unique TCR and UMI combination. Study findings and constraints: Ubiquitous, expanded tumor-derived TCRs were more frequently observed in blood at resection than at follow-up.

Unique molecular identifiers, one per molecule, were present on every TCR cDNA molecule. TCRdb ran MiXCR on the 5' RACE reads and lists one entry per CDR3 protein. The sample records under 30,000 distinct CDR3 sequences, 6% being singletons. V shed 4 bases and J shed 5 bases, with 13 bases lying between them. The germline V gene has CDR1 LGHNA and CDR2 YSLEER. This CDR3 comprises 14 residues. This clonotype was seen a handful of times. Its antigen is not identified. Time point here: blood at routine non-recurrence follow-up after resection. Unsorted samples of tumor, nontumor lung or frozen PBMC had their whole RNA sequenced.

This chain joins TRBV4-3 and TRBJ2-3; tentatively, D is TRBD2 (5 bases). The source was PBMCs, collected at follow-up. The receptor was isolated from a male donor with early-stage non-small cell lung cancer. The CDR3 sequence: CASSLGGRGDTQYF. As DNA, the CDR3 is TGCGCCAGCAGCCTCGGAGGACGAGGAGATACGCAGTATTTT.